The rows below give T cell receptor beta chains drawn from one sample of a study of T-cell reconstitution after alpha-beta-depleted transplantation in children. A single record per CDR3 protein comes from TCRdb applying MiXCR to the PCR reads. Counted here are around 240,000 distinct CDR3 sequences, around 8% occurring once; the ten biggest clones make up 6.3%. Sequencing was performed on PBMCs, mostly from graft donor cells, taken 180 days after TCRalphabeta/CD19-depleted stem cell transplant. These receptors all stem from a male patient between 5 and 17 years old who had a stem cell transplant for acute lymphoblastic leukemia, so the T cells may come from the graft donor. The CDR3 runs from the conserved cysteine through the conserved F or W. The order of the fields is J gene, clone size, D gene, V gene, CDR3 protein, CDR3 DNA. D genes are given only for firm matches. The size of a clone is reported for some rows only, either as once, few or many, or as a class for expanded clones.

J: TRBJ2-1
size: many
D: TRBD1
V: TRBV27
CDR3: CASSLADPGQGYEQFF
DNA: TGTGCCAGCAGTCTAGCGGATCCGGGACAGGGCTATGAGCAGTTCTTC

J: TRBJ2-2
size: many
D: .
V: TRBV18
CDR3: CASSTDTGAHTGELFF
DNA: TGTGCCAGCTCCACCGACACGGGGGCTCACACCGGGGAGCTGTTTTTT

J: TRBJ1-1
size: many
D: .
V: TRBV24-1
CDR3: CATSDRYAEAFF
DNA: TGTGCCACCAGTGATAGGTATGCTGAAGCTTTCTTT

J: TRBJ2-2
size: .
D: .
V: TRBV4-2
CDR3: CASSPDGGTGELFF
DNA: TGTGCCAGCAGCCCGGACGGGGGCACCGGGGAGCTGTTTTTT

J: TRBJ1-3
size: few
D: TRBD1
V: TRBV19
CDR3: CASRTGGSGNTIYF
DNA: TGTGCCAGTCGGACAGGAGGCTCTGGAAACACCATATATTTT

J: TRBJ1-4
size: many
D: TRBD1
V: TRBV3-1
CDR3: CASSRRWMTGIGEKLFF
DNA: TGTGCCAGCAGCCGCCGGTGGATGACAGGGATCGGTGAAAAACTGTTTTTT

J: TRBJ2-5
size: few
D: .
V: TRBV2
CDR3: CASSLLILETQYF
DNA: TGTGCCAGCAGCTTATTAATCTTGGAGACCCAGTACTTC

J: TRBJ1-3
size: many
D: TRBD1
V: TRBV9
CDR3: CASSPPTSSGTGVYF
DNA: TGTGCCAGCAGCCCCCCTACCTCTTCCGGGACAGGAGTATATTTT

J: TRBJ2-7
size: many
D: TRBD1
V: TRBV5-1
CDR3: CASSYRDRGHEQYF
DNA: TGCGCCAGCAGCTACCGGGACAGGGGACACGAGCAGTACTTC

J: TRBJ2-7
size: many
D: .
V: TRBV6-5
CDR3: CASSYTASSYEQYF
DNA: TGTGCCAGCAGTTACACGGCATCCTCCTACGAGCAGTACTTC

J: TRBJ2-7
size: many
D: .
V: TRBV4-1
CDR3: CASSQGASEYRSYEQYF
DNA: TGCGCCAGCAGCCAGGGGGCTAGCGAATACCGATCCTACGAGCAGTACTTC

J: TRBJ2-1
size: .
D: TRBD2
V: TRBV5-6
CDR3: CASSPGLAGAWRNEQFF
DNA: TGTGCCAGCAGCCCCGGGCTAGCGGGGGCCTGGCGGAATGAGCAGTTCTTC